The sequence of this T cell receptor (beta chain) was determined in a study of cytomegalovirus exposure and HLA in healthy donors. Study at large: An earlier analysis found 120 million or so unique TCR beta sequences from about 179 million T cells. Study-wide points: Among the sequence variants, a highly shared cluster was likely an artifact of sequencing. Sequences of the TCR beta chain were said to predict the HLA-A and HLA-B alleles of most subjects accurately.

About this clone itself: No antigen is known for it.

Amplification used 60 Vbeta primers and 13 Jbeta primers. The repertoire was sequenced with immunoSEQ multiplex PCR; TCRdb's copy has only in-frame clones and lacks some. Here the sample spans 150,000 to 200,000 clones, approximately 78% being singletons. The V gene's germline CDR1 is SNHLY and CDR2 FYNNEI. The CDR3 runs 11 residues. V lost 8 bases to trimming and J lost 3 bases, with 7 bases between them. Material: PBMCs. J is TRBJ2-5 and V is TRBV2; maybe TRBD2 (5 bases). The TCR was taken from a woman aged 18-30 years in good health and CMV-seronegative. CDR3 coding DNA: TGTGCCAGCGAGGAGGAAGAGACCCAGTACTTC. It specifies CASEEEETQYF.